This TCR beta chain was found in a study of PD-L1 blockade in urothelial cancer. Turning to the study itself: Before enrollment, 0 to 3 chemotherapy regimens had been given to patients. Analysis of blood occurred 3 weeks (second dose) and 6 weeks after treatment start.

Some clones are missing from TCRdb's copy, which holds only in-frame ones; the method was immunoSEQ multiplex PCR. The sample carries 66,000 or so clones, 88% recorded once. The CDR3 totals 12 residues. V was trimmed by 9 bases and J by 6 bases, leaving 13 bases between them. The germline CDR1 and CDR2 sequences are MNHNS and SASEGT. Time point denoted: peripheral blood 6 weeks after treatment start. The TCR sequence derives from a man between 60 and 75 years old with urothelial cancer. Material: PBMCs, obtained around atezolizumab (anti-PD-L1) treatment. The chain links TRBV6-1 to TRBJ2-3, with D possibly matching TRBD1 (5 bases). The CDR3 here is CASLSGSDTQYF. In DNA, the CDR3 is TGTGCCAGTTTATCAGGGTCGGATACGCAGTATTTT.